Listed below are T cell receptor beta chains from one sample, sequenced in a study of blood T cell repertoires in COVID-19. Assay used: immunoSEQ multiplex PCR; TCRdb lists only in-frame clones, some missing. This sample has 150,000 or so clones, with 85% found just once. The sequenced sample was peripheral blood. Every receptor here comes from a human donor with acute or convalescent COVID-19. The donor label of this sample is uncertain. Each CDR3 is given with its conserved first and last residue. Each record gives: J gene, clone size, V gene, D gene, CDR3 DNA, CDR3 protein. D genes are given only for firm matches. Some rows mark clone size as missing; the rest say once, few, many or name a class of expanded clone.

TRBJ1-1,few,TRBV3-1/TRBV3-2,NA,TGTGCCAGCAGCCCGGCGTGGACACCACCTGAAGCTTTCTTT,CASSPAWTPPEAFF
TRBJ1-5,NA,TRBV19,TRBD1,TGTGCCACCACCTCCGGACAGGGCTATAGCAATCAGCCCCAGCATTTT,CATTSGQGYSNQPQHF
TRBJ1-1,NA,TRBV5-4,TRBD1,TGTGCCAGCAGCTTACAGGGGGCCGTCACTGAAGCTTTCTTT,CASSLQGAVTEAFF
TRBJ1-5,few,TRBV12-3/TRBV12-4,NA,TGTGCCAGCAGGCAAACCAGAAATCAGCCCCAGCATTTT,CASRQTRNQPQHF
TRBJ1-3,NA,TRBV28,TRBD1,TGTGCCAGCAGCACCGGGACAGATCTGCTCTCTGGAAACACCATATATTTT,CASSTGTDLLSGNTIYF
TRBJ1-1,few,TRBV15,NA,TGTGCCACCAGCAGGGCAGTGGGGGGCACTGAAGCTTTCTTT,CATSRAVGGTEAFF
TRBJ1-2,NA,TRBV11-1,TRBD1,TGTGCCAGCAGCCCGGGACAGGGCTATGGCTACACCTTC,CASSPGQGYGYTF
TRBJ1-1,NA,TRBV19,TRBD1,TGTGCCACCGACAGGGGTTCCACTGAAGCTTTCTTT,CATDRGSTEAFF
TRBJ1-2,NA,TRBV9,NA,TGTGCCAGCAGCGTAGTGGCCTCGGCAGGGTACTATGGCTACACCTTC,CASSVVASAGYYGYTF
TRBJ2-7,once,TRBV6-5,TRBD1,TGTGCCAGCCACTCGGGACAGGGCCTATACGAGCAGTACTTC,CASHSGQGLYEQYF
TRBJ1-2,NA,TRBV16,NA,TGTGCCAGCAGCCAAACGACAGGAGTAGGTGGCTACACCTTC,CASSQTTGVGGYTF
TRBJ2-7,NA,TRBV4-1,TRBD2,TGCGCCAGCAGCCAAGTTCGGGGGGTCTACGAGCAGTACTTC,CASSQVRGVYEQYF
TRBJ2-2,NA,TRBV7-3,TRBD1,TGTGCCAGCAGCTTACGGACAGGGAATTCCGGGGAGCTGTTTTTT,CASSLRTGNSGELFF
TRBJ2-5,NA,TRBV7-9,NA,TGTGCCAGCAGCTCTATGGACAGATTTCAAGAGACCCAGTACTTC,CASSSMDRFQETQYF
TRBJ2-3,NA,TRBV2,NA,TGTGCCAACCTCTTGATGGGCAGCCTCACAGATACGCAGTATTTT,CANLLMGSLTDTQYF
TRBJ1-5,NA,TRBV28,TRBD1,TGTGCCAGCAACCCCGGGACAGGGGGCAGTCAGCCCCAGCATTTT,CASNPGTGGSQPQHF
TRBJ1-6,once,TRBV7-2,NA,TGTGCCAGCAGCTTAGGAACAGTCAGTAATAATTCACCCCTCCACTTT,CASSLGTVSNNSPLHF
TRBJ2-7,NA,TRBV5-1,TRBD1,TGCGCCAGCAGCTTCGGGCCCGGGACAGGGTTCTACGAGCAGTACTTC,CASSFGPGTGFYEQYF
TRBJ1-1,NA,TRBV6-5,TRBD1,TGTGCCAGCAGTCACAGGGGTTTAAACACTGAAGCTTTCTTT,CASSHRGLNTEAFF
TRBJ1-2,NA,TRBV7-6,TRBD1,TGTGCCAGCAGCTTAGCCTCGGACAGGAGCTATGGCTACACCTTC,CASSLASDRSYGYTF
TRBJ2-5,NA,TRBV6-6,NA,TGTGCCAGCAGTTTACGGTCCCAAGAGACCCAGTACTTC,CASSLRSQETQYF
TRBJ1-3,NA,TRBV6-4,TRBD1,TGTGCCAGCAGTCCGGACAGGAGCTCTGGAAACACCATATATTTT,CASSPDRSSGNTIYF
TRBJ1-6,NA,TRBV6-5,NA,TGTGCCAGCAGTTCCTTCGGGGGAAGGAATTCACCCCTCCACTTT,CASSSFGGRNSPLHF
TRBJ2-1,NA,TRBV28,NA,TGTGCCAGCAGTTTCGGGGGTTCCGTTTCAGGAGATGAGCAGTTCTTC,CASSFGGSVSGDEQFF
TRBJ1-1,few,TRBV5-6,NA,TGTGCCAGCAGCTTGGTAGGGGTAGGCACTGAAGCTTTCTTT,CASSLVGVGTEAFF
TRBJ1-1,NA,TRBV19,NA,TGTGCCAGCAGAATTCGACCGGGCAGGGGCAGTATGAACACTGAAGCTTTCTTT,CASRIRPGRGSMNTEAFF
TRBJ2-5,NA,TRBV6-2/TRBV6-3,NA,TGTGCCAGCAGTTACTTCCCAGGGCTAGGGGAGACCCAGTACTTC,CASSYFPGLGETQYF
TRBJ2-5,NA,TRBV12-3/TRBV12-4,TRBD1,TGTGCCAGCAGCTCTTCAGGGGGACGAACCCAGTACTTC,CASSSSGGRTQYF
TRBJ1-6,once,TRBV5-4,NA,TGTGCCAGCAGCCCAGGAGCGGGGGCGCATGGAAATTCACCCCTCCACTTT,CASSPGAGAHGNSPLHF
TRBJ2-3,NA,TRBV7-6,TRBD2,TGTGCCAGCAGCCCAAGGACTAGCGGCACAGATACGCAGTATTTT,CASSPRTSGTDTQYF
TRBJ1-1,NA,TRBV29-1,TRBD1,TGCAGCGTTGGAAAGGGGGACAGTAGTGAAGCTTTCTTT,CSVGKGDSSEAFF
TRBJ1-5,once,TRBV18,NA,TGTGCCAGCTCACCGGGAGGAGTGGAGCCCCAGCATTTT,CASSPGGVEPQHF
TRBJ1-1,NA,TRBV27,NA,TGTGCCAGCAGTTTATCGAACCGGTTTGAAGCTTTCTTT,CASSLSNRFEAFF
TRBJ1-5,NA,TRBV7-8,NA,TGTGCCAGCAGCTTAGAAAGGGGTCAGCCCCAGCATTTT,CASSLERGQPQHF
TRBJ2-1,few,TRBV27,TRBD1,TGTGCCAGCAGTCCGAACCGATGGACAGGGGGCGATGAGCAGTTCTTC,CASSPNRWTGGDEQFF
TRBJ2-1,NA,TRBV11-3,NA,TGTGCCAGCAGGGAGTCAGGGTTGAGGCACAATGAGCAGTTCTTC,CASRESGLRHNEQFF
TRBJ2-3,NA,TRBV7-2,NA,TGTGCCAGCAGCTTAGGCAGGGCTGATACGCAGTATTTT,CASSLGRADTQYF
TRBJ1-4,NA,TRBV19,TRBD1,TGTGCCAGTAGCACGGGACAGGGCGCAACTAATGAAAAACTGTTTTTT,CASSTGQGATNEKLFF
TRBJ1-3,NA,TRBV11-2,TRBD1,TGTGCCAGCAGCTTAGGGACAGGGGGGAGAAACACCATATATTTT,CASSLGTGGRNTIYF
TRBJ1-1,NA,TRBV5-1,TRBD1,TGCGCCAGCAGCCTGACAGGGAAGCAAAACACTGAAGCTTTCTTT,CASSLTGKQNTEAFF
TRBJ2-5,once,TRBV20-1,NA,TGCAGTGCGGTGAGACAAGAGACCCAGTACTTC,CSAVRQETQYF
TRBJ2-2,NA,TRBV19,TRBD2,TGTGCCAGTACCGGGAGGGGGACAACGAACACCGGGGAGCTGTTTTTT,CASTGRGTTNTGELFF
TRBJ1-2,NA,TRBV6-5,NA,TGTGCCAGCAGTTACTCGGGGGGTATTAACTATGGCTACACCTTC,CASSYSGGINYGYTF
TRBJ1-4,NA,TRBV5-6,NA,TGTGCCAGCAGCTTCGGGCAGGGGCGAGGTAATGAAAAACTGTTTTTT,CASSFGQGRGNEKLFF
TRBJ2-7,NA,TRBV12-3/TRBV12-4,NA,TGTGCCAGCAGTCACTCCTACGAGCAGTACTTC,CASSHSYEQYF
TRBJ1-3,NA,TRBV19,NA,TGTGCCAGTAGTATACAAAGGGCACAGGGTACCACTGGAAACACCATATATTTT,CASSIQRAQGTTGNTIYF
TRBJ2-2,NA,TRBV4-3,NA,TGCGCCAGCAGCCAAGGTTCAGGGACTGCCACCGGGGAGCTGTTTTTT,CASSQGSGTATGELFF
TRBJ1-1,once,TRBV6-5,NA,TGTGCCAGCAGTTACTCTAAAAGGGGAATGGACACTGAAGCTTTCTTT,CASSYSKRGMDTEAFF
TRBJ2-4,NA,TRBV25-1,NA,TGTGCCAGCAGTGTCCCTCCGTCCAACATTCAGTACTTC,CASSVPPSNIQYF
TRBJ2-3,NA,TRBV10-3,NA,TGTGCCATCACCCGGGACTCGAGCACAGATACGCAGTATTTT,CAITRDSSTDTQYF
TRBJ2-7,NA,TRBV13,NA,TGTGCCAGCAGCACGACAGGCTACGAGCAGTACTTC,CASSTTGYEQYF
TRBJ1-2,NA,TRBV10-2,NA,TGCGCCAGCACCAGACAGGAGACTAACTATGGCTACACCTTC,CASTRQETNYGYTF
TRBJ2-3,NA,TRBV5-8,TRBD1,TGTGCCAGCAGCTCAGGGAAGGGACAGGGGGCGTCTACGCAGTATTTT,CASSSGKGQGASTQYF
TRBJ2-5,NA,TRBV19,NA,TGTGCCAGTAGTGGGGGCAGGGAGCAAGAGACCCAGTACTTC,CASSGGREQETQYF
TRBJ2-2,NA,TRBV5-1,NA,TGCGCCAGCAGCTTGGTAGCCGGGAGCACCGGGGAGCTGTTTTTT,CASSLVAGSTGELFF